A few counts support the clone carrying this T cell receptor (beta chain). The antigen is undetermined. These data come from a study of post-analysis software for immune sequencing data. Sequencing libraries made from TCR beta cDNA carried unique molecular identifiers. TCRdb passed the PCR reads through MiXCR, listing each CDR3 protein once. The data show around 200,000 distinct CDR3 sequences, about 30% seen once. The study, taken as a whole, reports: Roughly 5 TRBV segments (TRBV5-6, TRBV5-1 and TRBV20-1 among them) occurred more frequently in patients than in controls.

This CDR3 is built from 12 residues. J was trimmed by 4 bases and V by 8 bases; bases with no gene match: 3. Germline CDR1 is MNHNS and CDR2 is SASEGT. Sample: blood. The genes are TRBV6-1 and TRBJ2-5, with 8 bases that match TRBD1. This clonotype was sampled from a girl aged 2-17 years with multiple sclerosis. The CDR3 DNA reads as TGTGCCAGCGGCGACAGGGGAGAGACCCAGTACTTC. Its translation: CASGDRGETQYF.